The 9 T cell receptor beta chains below all came from one sample that was sequenced in a study of blood T cell repertoires in COVID-19. Assay used: immunoSEQ multiplex PCR; TCRdb lists only in-frame clones, some missing. This table holds roughly 100,000 clones, 70% to 90% found once. Sequencing was performed on peripheral blood. Receptors originate from a man between 50 and 59 years old with active COVID-19.

This clone showed up just once. The genes are TRBV10-3 and TRBJ2-7; 10 positions match TRBD2. CDR1 is ENHRY and CDR2 is SYGVKD in the germline V gene. V lost 8 bases and J lost 4; bases outside the gene matches: 5. The CDR3 length is 13 residues. The CDR3 spells CAIQRGGTYEQYF. The CDR3 DNA reads TGTGCCATCCAGCGGGGGGGAACGTACGAGCAGTACTTC.

This chain connects TRBV4-3 to TRBJ1-2; 8 bases align to TRBD1. CDR3 length: 15 amino acids. In germline, CDR1 is LGHNA, CDR2 YSLEER. V lost 4 bases and J lost 4; bases outside the gene matches: 8. CDR3 sequence reads: CASSPGTGQGYGYTF. The CDR3 DNA reads TGCGCCAGCAGCCCAGGGACAGGTCAGGGCTATGGCTACACCTTC.

V gene TRBV7-9 combines with J gene TRBJ2-7; D unclear. Germline V gene data show CDR1 as SEHNR and CDR2 as FQNEAQ (reference sequence). Trimming removed 1 base from V and 2 bases from J, with 6 bases in between. This CDR3 is built from 13 residues. The CDR3 loop is CASSLDMTYEQYF. The CDR3 nucleotides are TGTGCCAGCAGCTTAGACATGACCTACGAGCAGTACTTC.

The gene calls are TRBV19 and TRBJ1-2; 8 bases match TRBD1. Trimming removed 10 bases from V and 7 bases from J; junction bases left unmatched: 14. Germline V gene sequence: CDR1 LNHDA, CDR2 SQIVND (reference sequence). This CDR3 region has 14 residues. CDR3: CATSTRQGTPGYTF. Here the CDR3 DNA reads TGTGCCACCTCCACCCGACAGGGGACCCCTGGCTACACCTTC. Using reference TRBV19 and TRBJ1-2 for the parts outside the CDR3, the full variable domain is DGGITQSPKYLFRKEGQNVTLSCEQNLNHDAMYWYRQDPGQGLRLIYYSQIVNDFQKGDIAEGYSVSREKKESFPLTVTSAQKNPTAFYLCATSTRQGTPGYTFGSGTRLTVV.

This clone has just one count. The chain recombines TRBV11-2 with TRBJ2-5; D might be TRBD2 (6 bases). The CDR3 totals 19 residues. Germline values: CDR1 SGHAT, CDR2 FQNNGV. V lost 7 bases and J lost 3, with 30 bases in between. The CDR3 DNA follows: TGTGCCAGCAAATATCTCCTGCTGAGTGAGACTAGATCTAAAGAGACCCAGTACTTC. This gives the protein CASKYLLLSETRSKETQYF.

The rearrangement links TRBV27 to TRBJ1-1; D is unclear. The V end lost 0 bases, the J end lost 7 bases, and 15 bases lay between the germline ends. The CDR3 has 15 amino acids. CDR1 MNHEY and CDR2 SMNVEV come from the germline V gene (reference sequence). CDR3 in DNA: TGTGCCAGCAGTTTATCTCAGTCTCCCTCTGGTGAAGCTTTCTTT. It yields the protein CASSLSQSPSGEAFF.

This clone was observed a single time. The chain carries TRBV7-8 and TRBJ1-5; tentative D call: TRBD1 (6 bases). V lost 1 base to trimming and J lost 6 bases, with 7 bases between them. The CDR3 has 13 residues. CDR1 is SGHVS, CDR2 FQNEAQ, per germline. The CDR3 DNA is TGTGCCAGCAGCTTAGACAGGGCTCAGCCCCAGCATTTT. It translates to CASSLDRAQPQHF.

The chain links TRBV5-4 to TRBJ2-1; 9 bases align to TRBD2. V trimming: 2 bases; J trimming: 5 bases; junction bases outside the gene matches: 5. This CDR3 is built from 15 residues. Germline V gene lookup returns CDR1 SGHNT and CDR2 YYREEE (reference sequence). DNA of the CDR3: TGTGCCAGCAGCTTCGATAGCGGGGGCCACAATGAGCAGTTCTTC. It yields the protein CASSFDSGGHNEQFF.

This chain links TRBV5-1 with TRBJ2-5; 8 nucleotides line up with TRBD2. The ends lost 9 bases at V and 3 bases at J; junction bases unmatched: 19. The germline CDR1 and CDR2 sequences are SGHRS and YFSETQ. The CDR3 loop spans 17 amino acids. The CDR3 sequence: CATSRGTSGGPKETQYF. CDR3 coding DNA: TGCGCCACATCAAGAGGCACCAGCGGGGGCCCTAAAGAGACCCAGTACTTC.